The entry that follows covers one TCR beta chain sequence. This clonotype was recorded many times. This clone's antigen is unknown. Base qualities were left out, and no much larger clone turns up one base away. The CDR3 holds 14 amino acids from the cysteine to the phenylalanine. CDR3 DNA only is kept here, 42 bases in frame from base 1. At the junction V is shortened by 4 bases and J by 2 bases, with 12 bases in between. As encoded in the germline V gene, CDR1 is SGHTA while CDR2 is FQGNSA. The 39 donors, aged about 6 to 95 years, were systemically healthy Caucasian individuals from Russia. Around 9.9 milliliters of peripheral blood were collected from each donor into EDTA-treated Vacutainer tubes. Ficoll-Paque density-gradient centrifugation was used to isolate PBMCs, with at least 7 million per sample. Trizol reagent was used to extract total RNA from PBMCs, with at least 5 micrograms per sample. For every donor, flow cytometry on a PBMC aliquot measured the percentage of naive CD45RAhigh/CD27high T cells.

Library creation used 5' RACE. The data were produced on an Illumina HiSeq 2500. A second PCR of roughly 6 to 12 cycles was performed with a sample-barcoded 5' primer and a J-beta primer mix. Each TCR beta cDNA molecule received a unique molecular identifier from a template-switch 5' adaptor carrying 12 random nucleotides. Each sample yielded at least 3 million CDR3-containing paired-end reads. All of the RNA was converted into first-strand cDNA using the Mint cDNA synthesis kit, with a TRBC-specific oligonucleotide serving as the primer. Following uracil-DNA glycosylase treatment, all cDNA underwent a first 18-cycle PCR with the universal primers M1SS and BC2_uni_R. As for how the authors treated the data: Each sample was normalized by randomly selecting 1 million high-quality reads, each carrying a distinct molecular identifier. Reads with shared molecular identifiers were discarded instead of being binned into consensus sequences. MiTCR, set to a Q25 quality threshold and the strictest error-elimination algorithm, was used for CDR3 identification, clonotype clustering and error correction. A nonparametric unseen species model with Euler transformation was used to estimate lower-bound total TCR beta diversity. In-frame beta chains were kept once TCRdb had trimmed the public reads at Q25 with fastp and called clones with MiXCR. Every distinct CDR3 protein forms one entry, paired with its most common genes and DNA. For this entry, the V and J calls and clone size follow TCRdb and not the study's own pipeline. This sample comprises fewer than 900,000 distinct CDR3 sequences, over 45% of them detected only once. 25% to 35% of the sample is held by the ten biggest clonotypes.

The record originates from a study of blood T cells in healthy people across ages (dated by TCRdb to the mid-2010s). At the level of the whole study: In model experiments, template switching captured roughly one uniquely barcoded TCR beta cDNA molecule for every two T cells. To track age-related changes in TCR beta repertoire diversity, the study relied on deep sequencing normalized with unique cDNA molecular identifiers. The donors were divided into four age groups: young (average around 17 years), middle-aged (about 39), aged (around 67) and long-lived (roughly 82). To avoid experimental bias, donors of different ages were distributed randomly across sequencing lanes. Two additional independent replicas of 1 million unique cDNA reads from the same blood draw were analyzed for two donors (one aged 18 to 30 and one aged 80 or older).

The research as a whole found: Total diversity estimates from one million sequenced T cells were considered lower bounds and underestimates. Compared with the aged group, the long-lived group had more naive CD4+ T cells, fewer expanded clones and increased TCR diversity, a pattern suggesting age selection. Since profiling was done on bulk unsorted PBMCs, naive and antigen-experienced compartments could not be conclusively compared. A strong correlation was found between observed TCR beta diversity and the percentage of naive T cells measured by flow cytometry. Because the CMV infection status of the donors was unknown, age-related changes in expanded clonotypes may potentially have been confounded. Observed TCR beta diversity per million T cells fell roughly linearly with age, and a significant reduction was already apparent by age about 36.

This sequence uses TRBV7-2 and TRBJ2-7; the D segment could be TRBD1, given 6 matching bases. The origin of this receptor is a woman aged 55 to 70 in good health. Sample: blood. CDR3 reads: CASSSTGTTYEQYF. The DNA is TGTGCCAGCAGCTCCACCGGGACAACCTACGAGCAGTACTTC.